This record concerns one T cell receptor (beta chain) sequence. This record comes from a study of T cell responses to AZD1222 COVID-19 vaccine. The protocol was immunoSEQ multiplex PCR, while the TCRdb copy is restricted to in-frame clones and leaves out a portion. The sample includes around 150,000 clones, approximately 88% of them seen just once. Germline values: CDR1 SGHTA, CDR2 FQGNSA. The CDR3 contains 15 residues. Trimming took 3 bases from V and 4 from J, leaving 12 bases between them. The chain has TRBV7-2 and TRBJ2-2; D unresolved. The sequence was collected from an adult in good health. The material was peripheral blood, obtained on day 0 of AZD1222 vaccination. CDR3 in amino acids: CASSLSRTITGELFF. Written as DNA, the CDR3 is TGTGCCAGCAGCTTGTCCAGGACGATCACCGGGGAGCTGTTTTTT.